Below are 9 T cell receptor beta chains sequenced from a single sample in a study of blood T cell repertoires in COVID-19. The protocol was immunoSEQ multiplex PCR, while the TCRdb copy is restricted to in-frame clones and leaves out a portion. The sample lists 250,000 to 350,000 clones, around 87% occurring once. Sequences were obtained from peripheral blood. These receptor sequences come from a woman aged 50 to 65 who had recovered from COVID-19.

The chain combines TRBV7-8 with TRBJ2-3; 12 bases map to TRBD2. Per germline, CDR1 SGHVS and CDR2 FQNEAQ. With V trimmed by 7 bases and J by 5 bases, 1 base remained unmatched. This CDR3 is 13 amino acids long. CDR3 nucleotide sequence: TGTGCCAGCACTAGCGGGGGGGGAGATACGCAGTATTTT. Translation: CASTSGGGDTQYF.

This chain uses TRBV7-6 with TRBJ2-1; TRBD2 agrees at 7 bases. This CDR3 is built from 15 residues. V shed 5 bases, J shed 6 bases, and the junction held 10 bases outside the gene matches. Germline V gives CDR1 SGHVS, CDR2 FNYEAQ. In nucleotides, the CDR3 is TGTGCCAGCAGCCCAAGCGGGATCAAGGCCAATGAGCAGTTCTTC. Protein product: CASSPSGIKANEQFF.

This clone has just one count. The V call is TRBV5-1, the J call TRBJ2-5; 9 nucleotides align to TRBD1. With V trimmed by 0 bases and J by 5 bases, 8 bases remained unmatched. The CDR3 sequence is 16 residues long. From germline, CDR1 is SGHRS and CDR2 YFSETQ. For the CDR3, the DNA is TGCGCCAGCAGCTTGGACCCCCCGACAGGGGGGGAGACCCAGTACTTC. Translated, it gives CASSLDPPTGGETQYF. Full variable domain (missing parts from reference TRBV5-1 and TRBJ2-5): KAGVTQTPRYLIKTRGQQVTLSCSPISGHRSVSWYQQTPGQGLQFLFEYFSETQRNKGNFPGRFSGRQFSNSRSEMNVSTLELGDSALYLCASSLDPPTGGETQYFGPGTRLLVL.

The chain joins TRBV3-1 (or the pseudogene TRBV3-2) to TRBJ1-2, with D perhaps TRBD1 (5 bases). V lost 0 bases and J lost 4, with 12 bases in between. The germline gives CDR1 LGHDT, CDR2 YNNKEL (reference sequence). There are 15 residues in the CDR3. CDR3 DNA: TGTGCCAGCAGCCAAGAGTTCGGGGGTGGCTATGGCTACACCTTC. It specifies CASSQEFGGGYGYTF.

The J gene is TRBJ2-7, the V gene TRBV11-2; possible D gene TRBD2, 6 bases. With 5 bases removed from V and 4 bases from J, the gap between germline ends came to 15 bases. Germline lookup yields CDR1 SGHAT and CDR2 FQNNGV. This CDR3 spans 14 amino acids. CDR3 bases: TGTGCCAGCAGCCCACCAGCAGGGAGGTACGAGCAGTACTTC. Its protein is CASSPPAGRYEQYF.

As to this clone: This sample includes further DNA sequences coding for the same CDR3. V and J are TRBV7-9 and TRBJ1-2, with D possibly being TRBD1 (5 bases). The ends were cut back, 1 base at V and 7 bases at J, with 10 bases in the middle. The CDR3 covers 13 residues. Germline CDR1 SEHNR, CDR2 FQNEAQ (reference sequence). The CDR3 region is CASSLGGRGGYTF. The DNA of the CDR3 is TGTGCCAGCAGCTTAGGGGGCCGTGGTGGCTACACCTTC.

The gene calls are TRBV5-5 and TRBJ2-1; 7 bases fit TRBD1. Germline loops: CDR1 SGHKS, CDR2 YYEKEE (reference sequence). Losses at the gene ends were 0 bases for V and 4 bases for J; bases not matched to a gene: 4. The CDR3 is 15 residues long. The CDR3 loop is CASSLGQGRYNEQFF. The CDR3 DNA reads TGTGCCAGCAGCTTGGGACAGGGTAGGTACAATGAGCAGTTCTTC.

DNA of the CDR3: TGTGCCAGCAGCACCCTACAGGGGTCAGAAGCTTTCTTT. Translation: CASSTLQGSEAFF. V gene TRBV7-2 combines with J gene TRBJ1-1; 7 positions match TRBD1. J gave up 8 bases and V 5 bases, and 8 bases lay outside the gene matches. The germline CDR1 and CDR2 sequences are SGHTA and FQGNSA. The CDR3 covers 13 residues.

The chain is built from TRBV10-3 and TRBJ2-7, with 8 bases aligning to TRBD1. The CDR3 sequence is 15 residues long. Per germline, CDR1 ENHRY and CDR2 SYGVKD. The ends lost 5 bases at V and 6 bases at J; junction bases unmatched: 12. The CDR3 protein is CAISRRDTGQGEQYF. CDR3 DNA sequence: TGTGCCATCAGTAGAAGGGATACCGGACAGGGCGAGCAGTACTTC.